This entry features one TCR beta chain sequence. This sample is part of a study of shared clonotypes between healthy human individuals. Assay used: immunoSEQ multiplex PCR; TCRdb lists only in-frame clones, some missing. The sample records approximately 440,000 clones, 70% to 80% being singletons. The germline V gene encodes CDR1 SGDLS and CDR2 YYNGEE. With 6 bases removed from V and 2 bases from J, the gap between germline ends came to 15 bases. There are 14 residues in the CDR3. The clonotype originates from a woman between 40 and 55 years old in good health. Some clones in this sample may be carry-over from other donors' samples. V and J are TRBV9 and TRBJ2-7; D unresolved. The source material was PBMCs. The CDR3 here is CASTQSDAAYEQYF. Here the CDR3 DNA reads TGTGCCAGCACCCAATCCGACGCGGCCTACGAGCAGTACTTC.